A single sample is the source of the 27 T cell receptor beta chains below, sequenced in a study. TCRdb reanalysed the RT-PCR reads using MiXCR and keeps one entry per CDR3 protein. This table holds more than 550,000 distinct CDR3 sequences, approximately 15% found once. The sequencing input was memory CD4+ T cells from blood. Every receptor here comes from a female donor in good health, serving as a healthy control.

Ten or more counts support this clonotype. The chain is built from TRBV7-2 and TRBJ2-7; D is unclear. Trimming cost V 2 bases and J 5 bases, with 10 bases left between them. There are 13 residues in the CDR3. Germline CDR1 reads SGHTA; CDR2 reads FQGNSA. The CDR3 protein is CASSLIQDHEQYF. In nucleotides, the CDR3 is TGTGCCAGCAGCTTAATCCAGGACCACGAGCAGTACTTC.

The J gene is TRBJ1-2, the V gene TRBV20-1; possibly TRBD1 for D (5 bases). V shed 7 bases and J shed 1 base, with 13 bases lying between them. Germline V lookup: CDR1 DFQATT, CDR2 SNEGSKA (reference sequence). This CDR3 comprises 13 residues. CDR3 sequence: CSVSREINYGYTF. In nucleotides, the CDR3 is TGCAGTGTGTCCAGGGAGATTAACTATGGCTACACCTTC.

In its sample, this clonotype was seen many times. This chain uses TRBV9 with TRBJ2-3; D uncertain. CDR1 and CDR2 from the germline V gene are SGDLS and YYNGEE. V lost 4 bases, J lost 0 bases, and 9 bases lay in between. The length of the CDR3 is 14 residues. CDR3 bases: TGTGCCAGCAGCAGGCAAACTAGCACAGATACGCAGTATTTT. It encodes CASSRQTSTDTQYF. Full variable domain (remainder filled in from reference TRBV9 and TRBJ2-3): DSGVTQTPKHLITATGQRVTLRCSPRSGDLSVYWYQQSLDQGLQFLIQYYNGEERAKGNILERFSAQQFPDLHSELNLSSLELGDSALYFCASSRQTSTDTQYFGPGTRLTVL.

V and J are TRBV9 and TRBJ1-3; 8 nucleotides match TRBD1. Germline V gene sequence: CDR1 SGDLS, CDR2 YYNGEE. The ends lost 0 bases at V and 0 bases at J; junction bases unmatched: 5. There are 17 residues in the CDR3. The DNA for the CDR3 is TGTGCCAGCAGCGTAGTCCCAGGGGGCTCCTCTGGAAACACCATATATTTT. Translating gives CASSVVPGGSSGNTIYF. Using reference TRBV9 and TRBJ1-3 for the parts outside the CDR3, the full variable domain is DSGVTQTPKHLITATGQRVTLRCSPRSGDLSVYWYQQSLDQGLQFLIQYYNGEERAKGNILERFSAQQFPDLHSELNLSSLELGDSALYFCASSVVPGGSSGNTIYFGEGSWLTVV.

V gene TRBV18 combines with J gene TRBJ2-7; 7 bases align to TRBD1. CDR3 length equals 16 residues. Germline lookup yields CDR1 KGHSH and CDR2 LQKENI. J lost 9 bases, V lost 5 bases, and 19 bases had no gene match. This chain's CDR3 is CASSFDRDRGTSGQYF. The CDR3 DNA is TGTGCCAGCTCATTCGACCGGGACAGAGGAACTTCAGGGCAGTACTTC.

The chain recombines TRBV7-2 with TRBJ1-5, with D possibly matching TRBD1 (5 bases). Germline V gene sequence: CDR1 SGHTA, CDR2 FQGNSA. Between the trimmed V and J ends, which lost 8 bases and 6 bases, there was a span of 17 bases. CDR3 size: 14 residues. In nucleotides, the CDR3 is TGTGCCAGCGGGTATGGGGGGTGGGTTCAGCCCCAGCATTTT. It codes for CASGYGGWVQPQHF.

This clonotype occurred a few times. The chain links TRBV2 to TRBJ2-1, with 8 positions matching TRBD2. CDR1 is SNHLY, CDR2 FYNNEI, per germline. This CDR3 region has 17 residues. V lost 7 bases to trimming and J lost 1 base; unmatched junction nucleotides: 12. The CDR3 loop reads CASTQEAGGRSYNEQFF. In nucleotides, the CDR3 is TGTGCCAGCACCCAGGAGGCAGGCGGGAGGTCCTACAATGAGCAGTTCTTC.

The sample holds many counts of this clonotype. The chain links TRBV5-1 to TRBJ2-1, with 12 nucleotides matching TRBD2. Trimming removed 6 bases from V and 10 bases from J; junction bases left unmatched: 5. CDR3 length: 13 residues. CDR1 is SGHRS and CDR2 is YFSETQ in the germline V gene. CDR3 region: CASTRLAGEEQFF. The CDR3 DNA reads as TGCGCCAGCACCAGACTAGCGGGAGAGGAGCAGTTCTTC.

This clonotype appeared a few times. The rearrangement joins TRBV4-2 to TRBJ1-2; the D is unclear. Looked up from germline, CDR1 is LGHNA and CDR2 is YNFKEQ. The V gene lost 0 bases and the J gene lost 7 bases, with 12 bases spanning the gap. The CDR3 contains 14 residues. CDR3 sequence reads: CASSQDWGERGYTF. CDR3 in DNA: TGTGCCAGCAGCCAAGATTGGGGTGAGCGTGGCTACACCTTC.

This clonotype was seen at least ten times. The V and J genes are TRBV29-1 and TRBJ2-7; maybe TRBD1 (5 bases). CDR1 and CDR2 (germline): SQVTM, ANQGSEA. V lost 7 bases to trimming and J lost 3 bases, with 22 bases between them. The CDR3 sequence is 15 residues long. CDR3 in DNA: TGCAGCGCCGCGGCACCCTGGGGCGGAGACTACGAGCAGTACTTC. Protein: CSAAAPWGGDYEQYF.

This clonotype was counted ten times or more. This rearrangement joins TRBV7-2 to TRBJ2-5; possibly TRBD1 for D (6 bases). V was cut by 3 bases and J by 7 bases, with 12 bases left in between. The germline V gene encodes CDR1 SGHTA and CDR2 FQGNSA. The CDR3 consists of 13 residues. The DNA of the CDR3 is TGTGCCAGCAGCTTCCAGGGGACGGGGACCCAGTACTTC. It yields the protein CASSFQGTGTQYF.

The chain has TRBV18 and TRBJ1-1, with D maybe TRBD1 (5 bases). Germline loops: CDR1 KGHSH, CDR2 LQKENI. Trimming shortened V by 3 bases and J by 6 bases, and 14 bases separated the two germline ends. The CDR3 sequence is 14 residues long. CDR3 sequence: CASSPATERAEAFF. As DNA, the CDR3 is TGTGCCAGCTCACCCGCGACAGAACGGGCTGAAGCTTTCTTT.

J is TRBJ1-1 and V is TRBV7-3; no firm D call. The CDR3 extends over 13 amino acids. The V gene lost 3 bases and the J gene lost 4 bases, with 9 bases spanning the gap. Looked up from germline, CDR1 is SGHTA and CDR2 is FQGTGA. The CDR3 coding sequence is TGTGCCAGCAGCTTTGAAAGGTTCACTGAAGCTTTCTTT. Protein product: CASSFERFTEAFF.

The chain carries TRBV7-2 and TRBJ1-1; 10 bases agree with TRBD1. The CDR3 has 17 residues. V lost 4 bases and J lost 5; bases outside the gene matches: 13. From germline, CDR1 is SGHTA and CDR2 FQGNSA. CDR3 bases: TGTGCCAGCAGCTCGCAGATGACAGGGGGCGGAGGGACTGAAGCTTTCTTT. Its translation is CASSSQMTGGGGTEAFF. Drawing the rest from reference TRBV7-2 and TRBJ1-1, the complete variable domain is GAGVSQSPSNKVTEKGKDVELRCDPISGHTALYWYRQSLGQGLEFLIYFQGNSAPDKSGLPSDRFSAERTGGSVSTLTIQRTQQEDSAVYLCASSSQMTGGGGTEAFFGQGTRLTVV.

This clonotype was picked up many times. This chain joins TRBV6-5 and TRBJ2-6; D gene unclear. CDR3 length: 15 amino acids. CDR1 and CDR2 (germline): MNHEY, SVGAGI. V shed 7 bases and J shed 2 bases, with 12 bases lying between them. Here the CDR3 DNA reads TGTGCCAGCAAGCCATCCCCGGCTGGGGCCAACGTCCTGACTTTC. Protein product: CASKPSPAGANVLTF.

The chain recombines TRBV20-1 with TRBJ2-1, with D perhaps matching TRBD2 (5 bases). CDR1 is DFQATT and CDR2 is SNEGSKA in the germline V gene (reference sequence). V was shortened by 0 bases and J by 4 bases, with 16 bases between the two germline ends. The CDR3 contains 16 residues. For the CDR3, the DNA is TGCAGTGCTAGAGAAGCCTCTAGCAAGGATTACAATGAGCAGTTCTTC. Translation gives CSAREASSKDYNEQFF.

This clonotype was recorded a few times. The V and J genes are TRBV7-2 and TRBJ2-5, with a weak D call TRBD1 (5 bases). The germline V gene encodes CDR1 SGHTA and CDR2 FQGNSA. The CDR3 has 11 residues. Trimming shortened V by 2 bases and J by 13 bases, and 11 bases separated the two germline ends. The CDR3 DNA reads as TGTGCCAGCAGCTTATGGTGGGGCTTGTACTTC. Its translation: CASSLWWGLYF.

The J gene is TRBJ2-3, the V gene TRBV5-1; 8 bases line up with TRBD2. The junction had 6 bases not matched to a gene; V was cut back by 2 bases and J by 4 bases. This CDR3 region has 15 residues. The germline V gene has CDR1 SGHRS and CDR2 YFSETQ. Here the CDR3 DNA reads TGCGCCAGCAGCTTAGCGGGAGCTATGGCAGATACGCAGTATTTT. This encodes CASSLAGAMADTQYF.

This clonotype occurred a few times. The gene calls are TRBV10-3 and TRBJ1-1; the D gene is possibly TRBD1 (5 bases). The ends were cut back, 3 bases at V and 6 bases at J, with 14 bases in the middle. The CDR3 is 14 residues long. CDR1 is ENHRY, CDR2 SYGVKD, per germline. This CDR3 reads CAISDNEQVAEAFF. The CDR3 DNA is TGTGCCATCAGTGATAATGAACAGGTTGCTGAAGCTTTCTTT.

The chain joins TRBV5-4 to TRBJ2-4; possible D gene TRBD1, 6 bases. The CDR3 has 17 residues. V was trimmed by 6 bases and J by 0 bases, leaving 19 bases between them. Germline CDR1 SGHNT, CDR2 YYREEE (reference sequence). In DNA form, the CDR3 reads TGTGCCAGCAAAGATGGGGGCGGACCCCTAGCCAAAAACATTCAGTACTTC. This encodes CASKDGGGPLAKNIQYF.

For this clonotype: Germline and junction disagree at one end, which may indicate a read error. CDR3 nucleotide sequence: TGCGCCAGCAGCCCCACTAGCGGCTCCTACAATGAGCAGTTATTC. Amino acid sequence: CASSPTSGSYNEQLF. J is TRBJ2-1 and V is TRBV4-3; 8 nucleotides line up with TRBD2. The CDR3 runs to 15 residues. Germline loops: CDR1 LGHNA, CDR2 YSLEER.

This rearrangement joins TRBV18 to TRBJ1-4; possibly TRBD1 for D (5 bases). This CDR3 is 16 amino acids long. V lost 4 bases to trimming and J lost 6 bases, with 18 bases between them. CDR1 and CDR2 from the germline V gene are KGHSH and LQKENI. CDR3 bases: TGTGCCAGCTCACTGACTCCTGGCTCGGGGGATGAAAAACTGTTTTTT. This sequence encodes CASSLTPGSGDEKLFF.

This clonotype has a handful of counts. The genes are TRBV28 and TRBJ2-7; TRBD2 agrees at 7 bases. Trimming at V came to 4 bases and at J to 9 bases, leaving 12 bases not matched to a gene. From germline, CDR1 is MDHEN and CDR2 SYDVKM. The CDR3 runs to 14 residues. The CDR3 here is CASSSSGDLGRQYF. In DNA form, the CDR3 reads TGTGCCAGCAGTTCAAGCGGGGACCTGGGGCGGCAGTACTTC.

This clonotype turned up a few times. The chain carries TRBV20-1 and TRBJ2-4; 7 nucleotides match TRBD1. The CDR3 extends over 14 amino acids. CDR1 and CDR2 from the germline V gene are DFQATT and SNEGSKA (reference sequence). V was pared by 5 bases and J by 6 bases, with 10 bases of the junction left unmatched. The CDR3 nucleotides read TGCAGTGCTCCGACAGGGCCTCAAAGAAACATTCAGTACTTC. Translating it yields CSAPTGPQRNIQYF.

This clonotype was recorded many times. In nucleotides, the CDR3 is TGTGCCAGCAGTAGGACAACGCACAACTATGGCTACACCTTC. Amino acid sequence: CASSRTTHNYGYTF. The V and J genes are TRBV6-5 and TRBJ1-2; tentatively, D is TRBD1 (5 bases). The germline gives CDR1 MNHEY, CDR2 SVGAGI. Deletions cut 5 bases from V and 2 bases from J, with 12 bases between. This CDR3 has 14 amino acids.

The genes are TRBV20-1 and TRBJ2-1, with 10 bases identical to TRBD1. Germline V gene lookup returns CDR1 DFQATT and CDR2 SNEGSKA (reference sequence). This CDR3 has 16 amino acids. V was pared by 0 bases and J by 6 bases, with 8 bases of the junction left unmatched. CDR3 protein: CSAREPRDRGSNEQFF. Written as DNA, the CDR3 is TGCAGTGCTAGAGAGCCCCGGGACAGGGGATCCAATGAGCAGTTCTTC.

V usage is TRBV4-1 and J usage is TRBJ2-3, with 15 bases aligning to TRBD2. V shed 0 bases, J shed 8 bases, and the junction held 12 bases outside the gene matches. The CDR3 runs 19 residues. In germline, CDR1 is MGHRA, CDR2 YSYEKL. As DNA, the CDR3 is TGCGCCAGCAGCCAAGAACAGCCGGGACTAGCGGGAGGCAAAGTTACGCAGTATTTT. Amino acids: CASSQEQPGLAGGKVTQYF.